This is a list of T cell receptor beta chains from one sample in a study of CD8 T cells in Susac syndrome. TCRdb called the immunoSEQ multiplex PCR reads again in MiXCR, with one record for every CDR3 protein. The table lists some 160,000 distinct CDR3 sequences, 92% of them singletons, with around 0.08% in the top ten. Sample: CD4+ T cells from PBMCs. The receptor source for this set is a human donor in good health. CDR3s include the opening cysteine and the closing phenylalanine or tryptophan. The D gene is left open where the match is weak. Size is omitted from some rows. Given values are once, few, many or a class for expanded clones.

TGCGCCAGCAGCCCAGACACCACCAACACCATATATTTT,CASSPDTTNTIYF,TRBJ1-3,TRBV4-1,-,-,13
TGCGCCAGCAGCCAAGAGGAGGGGGCCACTGAAGCTTTCTTT,CASSQEEGATEAFF,TRBJ1-1,TRBV4-3,-,TRBD1,14
TGTGCCAGCACCAGATCCGGGACAGGAACCTACGAGCAGTACTTC,CASTRSGTGTYEQYF,TRBJ2-7,TRBV27,once,TRBD1,15
TGTGCCACCTTGTGGGGCGACAGGGATAATTCACCCCTCCACTTT,CATLWGDRDNSPLHF,TRBJ1-6,TRBV24-1,-,TRBD1,15
TGCGCCAGCAGCCATAACAGTATGAACACTGAAGCTTTCTTT,CASSHNSMNTEAFF,TRBJ1-1,TRBV4-1,few,-,14
TGTGCCAGCAGCCAAGATCTTGGCGAGACCCAGTACTTC,CASSQDLGETQYF,TRBJ2-5,TRBV3-1,-,-,13
TGTGCCAGCAGCAAGGGGACAGCGGGCCAAGAGACCCAGTACTTC,CASSKGTAGQETQYF,TRBJ2-5,TRBV6-6,once,-,15
TGTGCCAGCTGCCGGGACAGGGCGACAGATACGCAGTATTTT,CASCRDRATDTQYF,TRBJ2-3,TRBV6-6,-,TRBD1,14
TGTGCCACCAGTGAGGGATTAGATACGCAGTATTTT,CATSEGLDTQYF,TRBJ2-3,TRBV24-1,-,-,12
TGTGCCAGCAGCCTCACCAGGGGGAGTGGCTACACCTTC,CASSLTRGSGYTF,TRBJ1-2,TRBV12-3/TRBV12-4,-,TRBD1,13
TGTGCCAGCAGTTTAGACGGGTTAGCGGGGTCCTACGAGCAGTACTTC,CASSLDGLAGSYEQYF,TRBJ2-7,TRBV28,-,TRBD2,16
TGCAGTGTCAACTTGGGGGAGACCCAGTACTTC,CSVNLGETQYF,TRBJ2-5,TRBV20-1,-,-,11
TGTGCCAGCTCACCCATCCAGGGGCAGGGAAACACCATATATTTT,CASSPIQGQGNTIYF,TRBJ1-3,TRBV18,-,-,15
TGTGCCAGCAGTGACCGACGGAGAACTGAAGCTTTCTTT,CASSDRRRTEAFF,TRBJ1-1,TRBV11-1,-,-,13
TGTGCCAGCAGTTTGGCAGGCCCCTATGGCTACACCTTC,CASSLAGPYGYTF,TRBJ1-2,TRBV12-3/TRBV12-4,-,-,13
TGCAGTGCTAGAGAAGGGACCGACACTGAAGCTTTCTTT,CSAREGTDTEAFF,TRBJ1-1,TRBV20-1,-,-,13
TGCAGTGCTAGAGATTTTAAAAGGACAGGGGATGTAGAGACCCAGTACTTC,CSARDFKRTGDVETQYF,TRBJ2-5,TRBV20-1,-,TRBD1,17
TGTGCCAGCAGCCGATATCAGGTGGGAAGCACAGATACGCAGTATTTT,CASSRYQVGSTDTQYF,TRBJ2-3,TRBV5-4,-,-,16
TGTGCCAGCAGACCGGGACGGCAAAACTATGGCTACACCTTC,CASRPGRQNYGYTF,TRBJ1-2,TRBV3-1,-,-,14
TGCGCCAGCAGCCAAGAACAGGAGAACACTGAAGCTTTCTTT,CASSQEQENTEAFF,TRBJ1-1,TRBV4-3,-,-,14
TGCGCCAGCAGCCTCTCTCCAGGGGGCCTACAGGGGTGGACCCAGTACTTC,CASSLSPGGLQGWTQYF,TRBJ2-5,TRBV4-1,-,TRBD1,17
TGTGCCACCAGCCTCCTGGACACCGGGGAGCTGTTTTTT,CATSLLDTGELFF,TRBJ2-2,TRBV15,-,-,13
TGTGCCAGCAGCTTCAGGGGTTGGAACACTGAAGCTTTCTTT,CASSFRGWNTEAFF,TRBJ1-1,TRBV5-6,-,-,14
TGTGCCAGCAGCTTACTTATCACAGATACGCAGTATTTT,CASSLLITDTQYF,TRBJ2-3,TRBV7-9,-,-,13
TGTGCCAGCGGGCCAGTCCAAGAGACCCAGTACTTC,CASGPVQETQYF,TRBJ2-5,TRBV12-3/TRBV12-4,-,-,12
TGTGCCAGCAGCTTGTGGACCGCCCGTGAAAAACTGTTTTTT,CASSLWTAREKLFF,TRBJ1-4,TRBV11-2,-,-,14
TGCGCCAGCAGCTTGGACGTTATGAACACCGGGGAGCTGTTTTTT,CASSLDVMNTGELFF,TRBJ2-2,TRBV5-1,-,-,15
TGTGCTAGTGGTTTGGGGGGACAGGCGCGGACCCAGTACTTC,CASGLGGQARTQYF,TRBJ2-5,TRBV12-5,-,TRBD1,14
TGCGCCAGCAGTGAGTTAGGGACGGGCTACTACGAGCAGTACTTC,CASSELGTGYYEQYF,TRBJ2-7,TRBV10-2,-,-,15